This is a list of T cell receptor beta chains from one sample in a study of T cells in Graves' hyperthyroidism and ophthalmopathy. Via MiXCR, TCRdb re-called the multiplex PCR reads, giving one row per CDR3 protein. The sample consists of about 300,000 distinct CDR3 sequences, less than 30% of them appearing once. Sequenced sample: blood. These receptors originate from a man aged 35 to 55 with Graves' hyperthyroidism that later progressed to Graves' ophthalmopathy. The conserved cysteine and the conserved F or W are not part of the CDR3 here.

j_gene	v_gene	CDR3aa
TRBJ2-7	TRBV11-2	ASSLEGTSGRAWY
TRBJ1-2	TRBV12-3/TRBV12-4	ATSTGQTLGYT
TRBJ2-5	TRBV12-3/TRBV12-4	ASSDWGAGETQY
TRBJ2-5	TRBV12-3/TRBV12-4	ASSLSGLEYSQY
TRBJ2-7	TRBV6-1	ASSDGSGASYEQY
TRBJ1-2	TRBV20-1	SAKTGALSYGYT
TRBJ1-1	TRBV6-5	ASSYPLLGMEAF
TRBJ1-1	TRBV5-1	ASSAIQGSGTEAF
TRBJ1-1	TRBV12-3/TRBV12-4	ASSLPGVLNTEAF
TRBJ1-1	TRBV5-5	ASSFGTPNTEAF
TRBJ2-7	TRBV20-1	SAEVSSYEQY
TRBJ2-7	TRBV20-1	SASGPQGTYEQY
TRBJ1-3	TRBV6-1	ASSEASVKAGNTIY
TRBJ2-1	TRBV4-2	ASSPIGGLYEQF
TRBJ2-5	TRBV20-1	SAPPGVGETQY
TRBJ2-3	TRBV2	ASSEGRRSTDTQY
TRBJ2-5	TRBV7-2	ASSLDHRVGETQY
TRBJ1-6	TRBV5-1	ASSLTYSGNSPLH
TRBJ2-7	TRBV28	ASSLFQGRGGEQY
TRBJ1-2	TRBV24-1	ATSDTPDPDRGGGYT
TRBJ2-6	TRBV6-1	ASSPLYGANVLT
TRBJ1-6	TRBV28	ASSANPGTPQFNSPLH
TRBJ2-5	TRBV7-9	ASSLSTGPEETQY
TRBJ1-3	TRBV5-1	ASSLISGTAGNTIY
TRBJ2-5	TRBV5-1	ASRPVAGGKETQY
TRBJ1-2	TRBV7-8	ASSPSHAGGNGYT